This T cell receptor (beta chain) was recorded in a study of blood T cell repertoires in COVID-19. Across the whole study: Acute and convalescent COVID-19 specimens originated in the United States, Italy and Spain.

Repertoires were generated with immunoSEQ multiplex PCR, while TCRdb's copy carries only in-frame clones and drops some. The sample consists of tens of thousands of clones, approximately 86% of them appearing once. CDR1 is MNHEY and CDR2 is SMNVEV in the germline V gene (reference sequence). V lost 5 bases to trimming and J lost 6 bases; unmatched junction nucleotides: 12. The CDR3 consists of 16 residues. V usage is TRBV27 and J usage is TRBJ1-5; TRBD1 matches 8 bases. Sequenced sample: peripheral blood. The receptor was derived from a woman older than 75 with acute or convalescent COVID-19. For the CDR3, the DNA is TGTGCCAGCAGTCCCCTACAGACAGGGGCGGGTCAGCCCCAGCATTTT. Translation gives CASSPLQTGAGQPQHF.